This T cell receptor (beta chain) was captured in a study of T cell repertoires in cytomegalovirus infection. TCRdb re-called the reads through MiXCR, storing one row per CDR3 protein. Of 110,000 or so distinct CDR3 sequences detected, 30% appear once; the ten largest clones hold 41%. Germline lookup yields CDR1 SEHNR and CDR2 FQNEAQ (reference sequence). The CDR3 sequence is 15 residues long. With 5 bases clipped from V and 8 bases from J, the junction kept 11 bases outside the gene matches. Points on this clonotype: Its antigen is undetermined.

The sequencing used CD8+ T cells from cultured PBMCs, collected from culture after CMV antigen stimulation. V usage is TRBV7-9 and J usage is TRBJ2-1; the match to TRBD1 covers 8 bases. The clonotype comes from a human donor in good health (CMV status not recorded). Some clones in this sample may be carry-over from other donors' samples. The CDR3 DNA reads TGTGCCAGCAGCGTCGACAGGGGAGTTGGGCATGAGCAGTTCTTC. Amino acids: CASSVDRGVGHEQFF.